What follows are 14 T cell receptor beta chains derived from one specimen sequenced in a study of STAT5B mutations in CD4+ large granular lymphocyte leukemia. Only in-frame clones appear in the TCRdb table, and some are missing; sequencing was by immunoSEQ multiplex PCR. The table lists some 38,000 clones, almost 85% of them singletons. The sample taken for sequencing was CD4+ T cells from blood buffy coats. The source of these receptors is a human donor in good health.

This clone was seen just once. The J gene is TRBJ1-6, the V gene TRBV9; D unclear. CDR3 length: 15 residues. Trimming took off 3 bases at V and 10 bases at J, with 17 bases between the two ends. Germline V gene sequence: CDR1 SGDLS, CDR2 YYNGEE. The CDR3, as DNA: TGTGCCAGCAGCGGGAGTGTGGTTTCGGGCTCACCCCTCCACTTT. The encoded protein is CASSGSVVSGSPLHF.

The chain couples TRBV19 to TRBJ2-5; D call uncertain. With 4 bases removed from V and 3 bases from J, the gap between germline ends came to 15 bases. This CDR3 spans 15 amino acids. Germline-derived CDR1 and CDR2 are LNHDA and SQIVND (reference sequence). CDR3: CASSSSLLLEETQYF. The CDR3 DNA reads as TGTGCCAGTAGTAGCTCCCTCCTTTTAGAAGAGACCCAGTACTTC.

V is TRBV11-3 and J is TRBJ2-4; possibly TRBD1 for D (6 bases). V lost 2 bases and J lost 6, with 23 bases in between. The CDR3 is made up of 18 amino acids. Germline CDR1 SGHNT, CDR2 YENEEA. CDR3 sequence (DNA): TGTGCCAGCAGCTTAAGGTCCCTAGCAGGGGCCCCGAGAAACATTCAGTACTTC. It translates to CASSLRSLAGAPRNIQYF. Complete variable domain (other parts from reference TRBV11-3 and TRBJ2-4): EAGVVQSPRYKIIEKKQPVAFWCNPISGHNTLYWYLQNLGQGPELLIRYENEEAVDDSQLPKDRFSAERLKGVDSTLKIQPAELGDSAVYLCASSLRSLAGAPRNIQYFGAGTRLSVL.

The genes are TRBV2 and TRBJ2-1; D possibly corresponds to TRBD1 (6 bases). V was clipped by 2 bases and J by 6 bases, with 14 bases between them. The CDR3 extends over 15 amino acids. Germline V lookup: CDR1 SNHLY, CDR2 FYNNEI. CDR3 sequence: CASSEQGTSGNEQFF. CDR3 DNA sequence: TGTGCCAGCAGTGAACAGGGGACGTCTGGCAATGAGCAGTTCTTC.

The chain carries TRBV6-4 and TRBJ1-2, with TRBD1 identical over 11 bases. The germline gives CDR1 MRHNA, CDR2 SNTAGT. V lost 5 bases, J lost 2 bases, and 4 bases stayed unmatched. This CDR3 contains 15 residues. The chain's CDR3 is CASSPGTGGNYGYTF. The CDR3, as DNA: TGTGCCAGCAGTCCCGGGACAGGGGGGAACTATGGCTACACCTTC.

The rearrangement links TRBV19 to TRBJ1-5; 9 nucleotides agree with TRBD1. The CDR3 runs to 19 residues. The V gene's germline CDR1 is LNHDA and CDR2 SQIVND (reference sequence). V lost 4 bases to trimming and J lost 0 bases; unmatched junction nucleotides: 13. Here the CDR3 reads CASSKNGQGRGYSNQPQHF. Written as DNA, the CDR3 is TGTGCCAGTAGTAAGAACGGACAGGGGAGAGGATATAGCAATCAGCCCCAGCATTTT.

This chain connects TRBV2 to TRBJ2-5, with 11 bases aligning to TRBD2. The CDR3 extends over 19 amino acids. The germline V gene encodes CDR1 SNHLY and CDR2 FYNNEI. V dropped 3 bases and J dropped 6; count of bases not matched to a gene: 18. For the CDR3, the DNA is TGTGCCAGCAGTGACACAGGGCGTTTATTAGCGGGAGGGCTTCAGACCCAGTACTTC. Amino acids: CASSDTGRLLAGGLQTQYF.

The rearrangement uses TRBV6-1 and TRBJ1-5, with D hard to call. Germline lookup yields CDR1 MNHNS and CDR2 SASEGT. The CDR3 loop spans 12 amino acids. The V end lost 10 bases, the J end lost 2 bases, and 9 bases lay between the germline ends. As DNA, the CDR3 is TGTGCCATAAACGTTGGCAATCAGCCCCAGCATTTT. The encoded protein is CAINVGNQPQHF.

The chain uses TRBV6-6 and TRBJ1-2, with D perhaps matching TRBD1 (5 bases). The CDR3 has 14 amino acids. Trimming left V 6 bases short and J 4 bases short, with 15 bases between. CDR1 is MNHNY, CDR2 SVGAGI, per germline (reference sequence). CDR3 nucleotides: TGTGCCAGCAGCTACGACAGAGATGGCTATGGCTACACCTTC. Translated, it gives CASSYDRDGYGYTF.

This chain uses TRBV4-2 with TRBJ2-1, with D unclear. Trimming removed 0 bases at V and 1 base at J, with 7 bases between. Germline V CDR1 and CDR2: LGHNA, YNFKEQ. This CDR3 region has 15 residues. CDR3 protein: CASSQELRSYNEQFF. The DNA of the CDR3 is TGTGCCAGCAGCCAAGAACTACGTTCCTACAATGAGCAGTTCTTC.

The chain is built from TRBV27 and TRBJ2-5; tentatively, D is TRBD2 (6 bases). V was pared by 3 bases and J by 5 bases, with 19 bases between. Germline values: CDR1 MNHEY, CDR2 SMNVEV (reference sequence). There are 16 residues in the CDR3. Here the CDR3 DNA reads TGTGCCAGCAGTTTGGGTTCGGACTACCTCTTGGAGACCCAGTACTTC. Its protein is CASSLGSDYLLETQYF.

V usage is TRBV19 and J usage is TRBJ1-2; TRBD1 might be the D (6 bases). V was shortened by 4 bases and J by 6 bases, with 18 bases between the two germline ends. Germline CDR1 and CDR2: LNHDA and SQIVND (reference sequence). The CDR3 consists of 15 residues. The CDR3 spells CASSTNQGPGNGYTF. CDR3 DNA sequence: TGTGCCAGTAGTACGAACCAGGGGCCCGGAAATGGCTACACCTTC.

The CDR3 DNA reads as TGTGCCAGCAGTTTGGCTAGCGGGTCCTACGAGCAGTACTTC. This translates into CASSLASGSYEQYF. The chain couples TRBV27 to TRBJ2-7; 8 positions match TRBD2. V shed 3 bases, J shed 1 base, and the junction held 2 bases outside the gene matches. This CDR3 has 14 residues. Germline loops: CDR1 MNHEY, CDR2 SMNVEV (reference sequence).

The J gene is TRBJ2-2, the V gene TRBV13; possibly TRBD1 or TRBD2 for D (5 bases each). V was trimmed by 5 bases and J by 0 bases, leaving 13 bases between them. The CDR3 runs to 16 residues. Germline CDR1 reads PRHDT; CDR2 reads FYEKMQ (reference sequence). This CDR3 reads CASSPRDGSNTGELFF. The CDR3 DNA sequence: TGTGCCAGCAGCCCCAGGGACGGTTCGAACACCGGGGAGCTGTTTTTT.